One T cell receptor (beta chain) is described in this entry. The data are from a study of blood T cell repertoires in COVID-19. Across the whole study: Material from acute and convalescent COVID-19 was sourced from the United States, Italy and Spain. T cells, B-cell-depleted T cells, or PBMCs provided the cDNA or gDNA that served as material.

Source study methods: How many nucleated cells were present was estimated from reference gene primer amplification. TCRdb keeps only in-frame clones here, not all; method: immunoSEQ multiplex PCR. V and J calls plus clone size are reproduced from that table; the DNA served to infer D and trimming. The repertoire has about 87,000 clones, about nine tenths of them found once; the top ten carry about 5%. The V and J ends lost 7 bases and 10 bases, in that order; junction bases with no gene match: 15. Germline V gene lookup returns CDR1 SGHTA and CDR2 FQGNSA. This CDR3 is 16 amino acids long. Sequencing was done on a sample of peripheral blood. The V call is TRBV7-2, the J call TRBJ1-4, with 10 bases lining up with TRBD1. This receptor was identified in an elderly woman with acute or convalescent COVID-19. The CDR3 DNA follows: TGTGCCAGCAAAAGGGGTCATGGGACAGGGGAAGGAAAACTGTTTTTT. It codes for CASKRGHGTGEGKLFF.